A selection of T cell receptor beta chains follows, all from one sample in a study of T cell repertoires in cytomegalovirus infection. These receptors have no known antigen. TCRdb re-derived calls from the reads in MiXCR, one entry per CDR3 protein. The table shows 300,000 or so distinct CDR3 sequences, with approximately 25% occurring only once. The sequences come from cultured PBMCs, collected from culture after CMV antigen stimulation. The receptors here all came from a human donor in good health (CMV status not recorded). Some clones in this sample may be carry-over from other donors' samples. Each CDR3 is given without its conserved first and last residue. Fields, in order: CDR3 length, J gene, V gene, CDR3 protein.

>12|TRBJ2-1|TRBV7-2
ASSVSGRDNEQF
>12|TRBJ1-2|TRBV7-2
ASSFNEGRYGYT
>12|TRBJ2-7|TRBV10-3
AISGTSGTYEQY
>14|TRBJ1-1|TRBV15
ATSRVVGAGNTEAF
>15|TRBJ2-1|TRBV9
ASSVGQGALRGNEQF
>11|TRBJ1-4|TRBV12-3/TRBV12-4
ASRYREDEKLF
>16|TRBJ2-1|TRBV28
ASSLRGFAGGKYNEQF
>12|TRBJ1-2|TRBV6-6
ASSYVGGWYGYT
>10|TRBJ2-3|TRBV11-2
ASSLGGQAQY
>15|TRBJ1-4|TRBV19
ASSILKKPGGGEKLF
>12|TRBJ1-5|TRBV12-3/TRBV12-4
ASSQRDGGRSQH
>12|TRBJ2-1|TRBV29-1
SVEERASYNEQF
>9|TRBJ1-1|TRBV7-9
ASSLGWEAF
>11|TRBJ2-7|TRBV12-3/TRBV12-4
ASSQDGTYEQY
>12|TRBJ2-7|TRBV7-6
ASSPPGPEGEQY
>12|TRBJ2-5|TRBV5-3
ASSPLLVGETQY
>10|TRBJ2-1|TRBV19
ASSGPRTEQF
>13|TRBJ2-1|TRBV11-3
ASSPSLAGVNEQF
>14|TRBJ2-3|TRBV6-2/TRBV6-3
ASSYPLAGGPHTQY
>12|TRBJ2-2|TRBV7-9
ASSLEGLAVPDV
>15|TRBJ2-1|TRBV25-1
ASSGGGLAVFQGEQF
>13|TRBJ1-1|TRBV29-1
SVTGTGGPNTEAF
>11|TRBJ2-3|TRBV28
ASFGLSTDTQY
>11|TRBJ1-2|TRBV6-5
ASSYDSDYGYT
>13|TRBJ1-1|TRBV11-3
ASSLDLGGGPEAF
>14|TRBJ2-7|TRBV5-6
ASSPEGSRVAYEQY
>14|TRBJ2-5|TRBV3-1
ASSHQAGVGQETQY
>12|TRBJ1-5|TRBV28
ASSLWRGNQPQH
>14|TRBJ2-5|TRBV27
ASSYQGRGRQETQY
>15|TRBJ2-3|TRBV7-3
ASSLNVGGGGRDTQY
>13|TRBJ2-3|TRBV9
ASSVSGRESDTQY
>13|TRBJ2-5|TRBV11-2
ASSENSGTSETQY
>12|TRBJ1-5|TRBV6-2/TRBV6-3
ASRTGVVNQPQH
>13|TRBJ1-3|TRBV7-2
ASRLAASAGNTIY
>15|TRBJ2-3|TRBV7-4
ASSFSVGLASTDTQY
>10|TRBJ1-1|TRBV29-1
SSGQGNTEAF
>14|TRBJ2-2|TRBV6-6
ATRVEGRAWTGELF
>14|TRBJ1-5|TRBV7-2
ASSLGGTGTNQPQH
>15|TRBJ1-6|TRBV12-3/TRBV12-4
ASGTLGTTLGDITPH
>12|TRBJ2-2|TRBV7-6
ASRLAGPTGELF
>11|TRBJ1-2|TRBV19
AIRQDLDHGYT
>18|TRBJ2-4|TRBV7-8
ASSLRGLAGGLVAKNIQY
>13|TRBJ1-4|TRBV30
AWSVRARGGEKLF
>9|TRBJ2-5|TRBV4-3
ASMCEETQY
>12|TRBJ1-2|TRBV11-1
ASSQDSYNYGYT
>12|TRBJ2-5|TRBV7-9
ASSFRTQWETQY
>16|TRBJ2-3|TRBV7-2
ASRRDRAVGWGTDTQY
>13|TRBJ2-1|TRBV6-1
ASYPAGSSYNEQF
>13|TRBJ2-3|TRBV11-3
ASSFEAGPTDTQY
>13|TRBJ2-2|TRBV19
ASRIEGAGTGELF
>14|TRBJ2-5|TRBV12-3/TRBV12-4
ASSFMMGDLGETQY
>12|TRBJ1-4|TRBV7-2
ASSLGRSNEKLF
>14|TRBJ1-5|TRBV7-6
ASSLGEGIGNQPQH